The present T cell receptor (beta chain) was sequenced within a study of T cells in women clearing cervical HPV infection. Study context: Case blood drawn at lesion detection; control blood after infection cleared. Cases' blood sampling followed lesion detection by median roughly 160 days (90 to 200).

Notes on the study in general: Repertoire richness, not evenness, was significantly elevated in CIN3+ cases versus controls.

The repertoire was sequenced with immunoSEQ multiplex PCR; TCRdb's copy has only in-frame clones and lacks some. The sample holds around 35,000 clones. Comments on this clone: Its antigen is not known. The read terminates 3 residues before the CDR3 end, so the remaining end is supplied by the germline J gene. Additional DNA sequences in this sample encode the identical CDR3.

Cervical HPV DNA detected by MY09/MY11 PCR, typed by dot-blot. With 0 bases removed from V and 3 bases from J, the gap between germline ends came to 3 bases. This CDR3 contains 13 residues. The germline V gene encodes CDR1 SGHTA and CDR2 FQGNSA. The sequencing input was blood buffy coat. The chain combines TRBV7-2 with TRBJ2-1; no clear D. The source is a woman between 18 and 70 years old with a cervical HPV16 infection that either progressed to CIN3+ or cleared (not recorded which). The covered CDR3 bases are TGTGCCAGCAGCTTAGCTCACTACAATGAG. Amino acids: CASSLAHYNE. The entire CDR3 reads CASSLAHYNEQFF. Filled out from reference TRBV7-2 and TRBJ2-1, the complete variable domain reads GAGVSQSPSNKVTEKGKDVELRCDPISGHTALYWYRQSLGQGLEFLIYFQGNSAPDKSGLPSDRFSAERTGGSVSTLTIQRTQQEDSAVYLCASSLAHYNEQFFGPGTRLTVL.